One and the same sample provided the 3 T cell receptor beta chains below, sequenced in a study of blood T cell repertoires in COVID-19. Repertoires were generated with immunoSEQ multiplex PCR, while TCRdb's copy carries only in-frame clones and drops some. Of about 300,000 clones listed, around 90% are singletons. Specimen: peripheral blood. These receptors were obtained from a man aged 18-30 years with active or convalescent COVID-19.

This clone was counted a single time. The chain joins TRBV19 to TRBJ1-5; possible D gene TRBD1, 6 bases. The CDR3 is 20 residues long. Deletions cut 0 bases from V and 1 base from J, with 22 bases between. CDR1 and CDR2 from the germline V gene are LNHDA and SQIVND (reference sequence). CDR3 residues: CASSIDQVREGVKSNQPQHF. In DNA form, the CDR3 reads TGTGCCAGTAGTATAGATCAGGTCAGGGAGGGGGTGAAGAGCAATCAGCCCCAGCATTTT. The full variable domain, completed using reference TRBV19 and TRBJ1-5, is DGGITQSPKYLFRKEGQNVTLSCEQNLNHDAMYWYRQDPGQGLRLIYYSQIVNDFQKGDIAEGYSVSREKKESFPLTVTSAQKNPTAFYLCASSIDQVREGVKSNQPQHFGDGTRLSIL.

Here the CDR3 reads CASSLGGIASGAFNEQYF. The DNA for the CDR3 is TGTGCCAGCAGCTTAGGAGGGATCGCTAGCGGAGCTTTCAACGAGCAGTACTTC. The chain recombines TRBV11-2 with TRBJ2-7; the match to TRBD2 covers 7 bases. This CDR3 comprises 18 residues. J lost 5 bases, V lost 1 base, and 17 bases had no gene match. Germline V gene sequence: CDR1 SGHAT, CDR2 FQNNGV.

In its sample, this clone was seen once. The chain's CDR3 is CASGLELAGGPYEQYF. The CDR3 DNA follows: TGTGCTAGTGGTTTGGAACTAGCGGGGGGGCCGTACGAGCAGTACTTC. The chain employs TRBV12-5 and TRBJ2-7; 13 positions agree with TRBD2. Germline V gene lookup returns CDR1 LGHNT and CDR2 FRNRAP. The CDR3 is 16 amino acids. The ends lost 1 base at V and 4 bases at J; junction bases unmatched: 4.